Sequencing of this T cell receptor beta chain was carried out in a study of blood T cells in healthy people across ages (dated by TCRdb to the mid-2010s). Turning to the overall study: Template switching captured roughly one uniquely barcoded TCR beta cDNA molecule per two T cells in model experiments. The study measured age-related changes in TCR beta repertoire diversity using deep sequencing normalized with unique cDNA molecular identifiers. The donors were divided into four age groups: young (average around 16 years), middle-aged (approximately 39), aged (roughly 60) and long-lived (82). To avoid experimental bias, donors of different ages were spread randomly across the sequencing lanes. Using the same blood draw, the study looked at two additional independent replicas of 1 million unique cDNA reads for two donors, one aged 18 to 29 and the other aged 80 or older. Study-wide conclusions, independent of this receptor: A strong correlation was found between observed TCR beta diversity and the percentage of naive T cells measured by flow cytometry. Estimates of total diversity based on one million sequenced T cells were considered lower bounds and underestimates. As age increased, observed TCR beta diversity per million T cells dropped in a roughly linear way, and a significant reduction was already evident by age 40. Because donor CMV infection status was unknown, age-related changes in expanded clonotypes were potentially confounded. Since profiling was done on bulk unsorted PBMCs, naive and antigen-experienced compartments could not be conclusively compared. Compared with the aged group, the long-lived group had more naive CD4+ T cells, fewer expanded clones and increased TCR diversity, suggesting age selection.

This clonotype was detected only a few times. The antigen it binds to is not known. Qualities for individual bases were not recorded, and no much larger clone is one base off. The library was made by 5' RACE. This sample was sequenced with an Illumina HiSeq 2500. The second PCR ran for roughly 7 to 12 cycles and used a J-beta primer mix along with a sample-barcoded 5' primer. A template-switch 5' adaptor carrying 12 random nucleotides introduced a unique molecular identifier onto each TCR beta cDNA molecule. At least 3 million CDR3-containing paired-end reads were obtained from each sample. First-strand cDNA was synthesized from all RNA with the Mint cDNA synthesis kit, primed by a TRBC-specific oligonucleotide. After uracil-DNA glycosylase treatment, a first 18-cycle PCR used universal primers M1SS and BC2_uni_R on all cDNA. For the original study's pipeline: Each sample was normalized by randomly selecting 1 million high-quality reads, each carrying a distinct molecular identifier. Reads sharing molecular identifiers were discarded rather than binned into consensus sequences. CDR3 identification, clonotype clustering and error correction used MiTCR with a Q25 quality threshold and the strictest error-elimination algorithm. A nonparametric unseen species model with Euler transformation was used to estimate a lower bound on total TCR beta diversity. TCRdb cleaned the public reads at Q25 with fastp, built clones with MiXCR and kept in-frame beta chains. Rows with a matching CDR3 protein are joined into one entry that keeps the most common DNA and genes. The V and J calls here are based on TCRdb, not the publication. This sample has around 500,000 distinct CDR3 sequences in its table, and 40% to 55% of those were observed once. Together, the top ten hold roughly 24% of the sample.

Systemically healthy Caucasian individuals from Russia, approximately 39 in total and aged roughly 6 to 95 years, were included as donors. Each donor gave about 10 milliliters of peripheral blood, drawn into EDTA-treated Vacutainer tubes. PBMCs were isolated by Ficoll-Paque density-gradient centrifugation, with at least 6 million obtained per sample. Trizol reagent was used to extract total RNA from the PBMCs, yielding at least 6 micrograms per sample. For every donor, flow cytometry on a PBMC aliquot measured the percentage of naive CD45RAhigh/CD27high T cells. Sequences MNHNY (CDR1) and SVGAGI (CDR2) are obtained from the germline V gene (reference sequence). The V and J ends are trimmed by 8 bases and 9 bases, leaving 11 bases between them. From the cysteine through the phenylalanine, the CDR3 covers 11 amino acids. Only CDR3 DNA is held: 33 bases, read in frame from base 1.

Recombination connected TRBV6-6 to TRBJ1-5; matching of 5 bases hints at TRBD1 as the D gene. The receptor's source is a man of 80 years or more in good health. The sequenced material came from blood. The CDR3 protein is CASRGGGPQHF. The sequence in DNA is TGTGCCAGCCGTGGCGGGGGGCCCCAGCATTTT.